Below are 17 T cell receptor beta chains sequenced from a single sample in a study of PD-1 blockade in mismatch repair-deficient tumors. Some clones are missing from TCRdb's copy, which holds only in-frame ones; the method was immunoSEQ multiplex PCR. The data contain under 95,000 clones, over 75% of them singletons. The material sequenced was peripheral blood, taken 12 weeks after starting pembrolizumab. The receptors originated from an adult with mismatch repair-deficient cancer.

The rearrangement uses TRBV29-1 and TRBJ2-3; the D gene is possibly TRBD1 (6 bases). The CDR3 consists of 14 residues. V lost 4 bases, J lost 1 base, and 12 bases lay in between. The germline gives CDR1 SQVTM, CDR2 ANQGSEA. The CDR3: CSVAARGRTDTQYF. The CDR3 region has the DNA TGCAGCGTTGCCGCCAGGGGCCGCACAGATACGCAGTATTTT.

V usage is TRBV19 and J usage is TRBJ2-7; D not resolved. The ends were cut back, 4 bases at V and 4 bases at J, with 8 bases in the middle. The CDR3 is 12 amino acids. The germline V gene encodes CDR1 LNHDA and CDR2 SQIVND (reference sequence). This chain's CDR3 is CASSTMGYEQYF. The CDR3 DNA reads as TGTGCCAGTAGTACGATGGGGTACGAGCAGTACTTC.

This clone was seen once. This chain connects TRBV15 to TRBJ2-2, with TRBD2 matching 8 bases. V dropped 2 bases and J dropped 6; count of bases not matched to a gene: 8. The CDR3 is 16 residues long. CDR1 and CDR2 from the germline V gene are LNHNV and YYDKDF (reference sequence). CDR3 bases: TGTGCCACCAGCAGAATCTCGGGAGGGCTGCCCGGGGAGCTGTTTTTT. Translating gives CATSRISGGLPGELFF.

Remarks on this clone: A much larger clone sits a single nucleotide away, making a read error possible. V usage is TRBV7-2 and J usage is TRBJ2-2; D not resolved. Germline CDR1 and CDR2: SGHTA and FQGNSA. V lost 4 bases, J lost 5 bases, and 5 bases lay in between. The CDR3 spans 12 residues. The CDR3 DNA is TGTGCCAGCAGCTATCGGACCGGGGAGCTGTTTTTT. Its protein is CASSYRTGELFF.

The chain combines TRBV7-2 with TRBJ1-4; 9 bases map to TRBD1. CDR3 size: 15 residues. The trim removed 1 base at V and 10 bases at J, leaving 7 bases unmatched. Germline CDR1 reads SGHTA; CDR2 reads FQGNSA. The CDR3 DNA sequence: TGTGCCAGCAGCTTAGTAGGGGGGACAGGGTTAAAACTGTTTTTT. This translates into CASSLVGGTGLKLFF.

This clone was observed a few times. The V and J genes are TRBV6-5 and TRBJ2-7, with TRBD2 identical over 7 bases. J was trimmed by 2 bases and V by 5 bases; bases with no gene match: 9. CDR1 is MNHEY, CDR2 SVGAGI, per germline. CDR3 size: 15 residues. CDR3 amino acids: CASSHRDYQTYEQYF. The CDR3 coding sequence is TGTGCCAGCAGTCACCGGGACTACCAAACCTACGAGCAGTACTTC.

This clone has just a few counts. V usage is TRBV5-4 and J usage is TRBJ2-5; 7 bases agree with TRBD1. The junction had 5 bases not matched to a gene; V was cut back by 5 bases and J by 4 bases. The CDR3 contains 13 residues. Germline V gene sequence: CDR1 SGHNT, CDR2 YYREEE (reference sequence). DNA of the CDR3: TGTGCCAGCAGTTACAGGGGACGAGAGACCCAGTACTTC. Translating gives CASSYRGRETQYF.

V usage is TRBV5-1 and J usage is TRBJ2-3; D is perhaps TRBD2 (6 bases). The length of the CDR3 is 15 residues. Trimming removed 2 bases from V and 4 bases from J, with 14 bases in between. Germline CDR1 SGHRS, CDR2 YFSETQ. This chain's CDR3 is CASSFGAGTSDTQYF. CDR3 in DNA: TGCGCCAGCAGCTTTGGCGCGGGAACCTCAGATACGCAGTATTTT.

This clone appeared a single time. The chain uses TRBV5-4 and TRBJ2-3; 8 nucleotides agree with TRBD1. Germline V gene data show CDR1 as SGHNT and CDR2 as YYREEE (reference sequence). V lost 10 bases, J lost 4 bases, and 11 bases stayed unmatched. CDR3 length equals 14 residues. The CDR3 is CAGVDRGGADTQYF. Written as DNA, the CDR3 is TGTGCCGGAGTAGACAGGGGTGGCGCAGATACGCAGTATTTT. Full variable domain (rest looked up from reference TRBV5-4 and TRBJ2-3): ETGVTQSPTHLIKTRGQQVTLRCSSQSGHNTVSWYQQALGQGPQFIFQYYREEENGRGNFPPRFSGLQFPNYSSELNVNALELDDSALYLCAGVDRGGADTQYFGPGTRLTVL.

The CDR3 is CASSSAGAEQFF. As DNA, the CDR3 is TGCGCCAGCAGCTCAGCGGGAGCAGAGCAGTTCTTC. The V call is TRBV5-1, the J call TRBJ2-1, with 8 nucleotides matching TRBD2. CDR1 is SGHRS and CDR2 is YFSETQ in the germline V gene. Germline trimming cut 3 bases from V and 10 bases from J; bases unmatched to any gene: 3. CDR3 size: 12 residues.

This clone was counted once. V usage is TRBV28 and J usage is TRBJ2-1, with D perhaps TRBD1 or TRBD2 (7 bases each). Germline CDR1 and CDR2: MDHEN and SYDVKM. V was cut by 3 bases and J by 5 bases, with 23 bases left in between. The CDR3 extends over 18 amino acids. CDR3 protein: CASSFLAGGGTDDNEQFF. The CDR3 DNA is TGTGCCAGCAGTTTCCTCGCTGGGGGGGGGACAGATGACAATGAGCAGTTCTTC.

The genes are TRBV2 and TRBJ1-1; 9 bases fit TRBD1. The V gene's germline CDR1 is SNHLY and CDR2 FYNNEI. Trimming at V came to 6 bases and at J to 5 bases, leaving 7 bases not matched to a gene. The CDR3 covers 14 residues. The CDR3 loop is CASSWDRVNTEAFF. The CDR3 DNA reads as TGTGCCAGCAGCTGGGACAGGGTCAATACTGAAGCTTTCTTT.

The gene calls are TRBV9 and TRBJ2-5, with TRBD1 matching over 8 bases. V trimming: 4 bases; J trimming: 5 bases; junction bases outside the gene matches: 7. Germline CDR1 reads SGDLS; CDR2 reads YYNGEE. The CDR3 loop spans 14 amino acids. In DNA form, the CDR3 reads TGTGCCAGCAGCTTTCGGACAGGGAGGGAGACCCAGTACTTC. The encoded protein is CASSFRTGRETQYF.

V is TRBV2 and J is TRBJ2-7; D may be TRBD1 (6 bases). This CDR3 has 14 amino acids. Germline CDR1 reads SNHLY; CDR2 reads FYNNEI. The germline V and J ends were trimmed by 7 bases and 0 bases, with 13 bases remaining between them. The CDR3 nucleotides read TGTGCCAGCAAGGGGGAACCCTTCTCCTACGAGCAGTACTTC. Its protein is CASKGEPFSYEQYF.

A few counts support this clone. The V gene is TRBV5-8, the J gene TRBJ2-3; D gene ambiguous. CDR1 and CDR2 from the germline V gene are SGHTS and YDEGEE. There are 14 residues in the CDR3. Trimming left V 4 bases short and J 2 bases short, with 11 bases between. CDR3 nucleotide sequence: TGTGCCAGCAGCCAATACCGGACCACAGATACGCAGTATTTT. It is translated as CASSQYRTTDTQYF. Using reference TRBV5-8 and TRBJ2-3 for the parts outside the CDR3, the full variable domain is EAGVTQSPTHLIKTRGQQATLRCSPISGHTSVYWYQQALGLGLQFLLWYDEGEERNRGNFPPRFSGRQFPNYSSELNVNALELEDSALYLCASSQYRTTDTQYFGPGTRLTVL.

CDR3 residues: CASSIKLGGADTQYF. As DNA, the CDR3 is TGTGCCAGCAGCATAAAGTTGGGGGGTGCAGATACGCAGTATTTT. This chain joins TRBV11-2 and TRBJ2-3, with TRBD2 as a possible D gene (6 bases). CDR1 is SGHAT, CDR2 FQNNGV, per germline. This CDR3 contains 15 residues. V lost 5 bases, J lost 4 bases, and 16 bases lay in between.

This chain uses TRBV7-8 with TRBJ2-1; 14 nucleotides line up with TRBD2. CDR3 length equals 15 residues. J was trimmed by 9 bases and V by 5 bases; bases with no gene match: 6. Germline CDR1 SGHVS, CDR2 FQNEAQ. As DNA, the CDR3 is TGTGCCAGCAGCATGACTAGCGGGAGGGCCTTTGAGCAGTTCTTC. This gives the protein CASSMTSGRAFEQFF. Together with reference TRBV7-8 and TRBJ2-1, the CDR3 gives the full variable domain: GAGVSQSPRYKVAKRGQDVALRCDPISGHVSLFWYQQALGQGPEFLTYFQNEAQLDKSGLPSDRFFAERPEGSVSTLKIQRTQQEDSAVYLCASSMTSGRAFEQFFGPGTRLTVL.